This T cell receptor (beta chain) was observed in a study of Graves' ophthalmopathy and Graves' hyperthyroidism. With 6 bases clipped from V and 7 bases from J, the junction kept 4 bases outside the gene matches. The CDR3 runs to 14 residues. CDR1 and CDR2 (germline): SNHLY, FYNNEI. RNA transcripts yielded amplified TCR beta CDR3 regions. The authors performed first-round RT-PCR with HTBI primers and then a second-round multiplex PCR. TCRdb used MiXCR to reprocess the multiplex PCR reads, holding one entry per CDR3 protein. The table lists about 1.1 million distinct CDR3 sequences, 36% of them singletons.

The V call is TRBV2, the J call TRBJ1-6; 9 nucleotides match TRBD1. The clonotype comes from an adult man with Graves' hyperthyroidism. The specimen was peripheral blood or thyroid tissue (not recorded which). For the CDR3, the DNA is TGTGCCAGCAGATGGACAGGGGTAAATTCACCCCTCCACTTT. Protein product: CASRWTGVNSPLHF. Full variable domain (remainder filled in from reference TRBV2 and TRBJ1-6): EPEVTQTPSHQVTQMGQEVILRCVPISNHLYFYWYRQILGQKVEFLVSFYNNEISEKSEIFDDQFSVERPDGSNFTLKIRSTKLEDSAMYFCASRWTGVNSPLHFGNGTRLTVT.